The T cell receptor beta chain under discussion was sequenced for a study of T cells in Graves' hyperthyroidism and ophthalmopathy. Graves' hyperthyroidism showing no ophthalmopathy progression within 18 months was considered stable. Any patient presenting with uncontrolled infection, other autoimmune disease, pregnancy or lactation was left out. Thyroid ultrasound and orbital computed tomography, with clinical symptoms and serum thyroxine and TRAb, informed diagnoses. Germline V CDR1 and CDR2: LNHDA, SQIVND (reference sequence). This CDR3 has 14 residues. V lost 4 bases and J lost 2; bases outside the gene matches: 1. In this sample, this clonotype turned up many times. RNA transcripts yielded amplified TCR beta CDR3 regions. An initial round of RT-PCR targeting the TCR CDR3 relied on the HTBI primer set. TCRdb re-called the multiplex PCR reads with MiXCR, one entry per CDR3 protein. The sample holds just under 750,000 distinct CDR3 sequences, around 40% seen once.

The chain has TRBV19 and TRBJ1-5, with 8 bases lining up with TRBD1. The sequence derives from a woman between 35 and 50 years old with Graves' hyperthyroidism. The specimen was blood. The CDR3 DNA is TGTGCCAGTAGTACGACAGGGGGCAATCAGCCCCAGCATTTT. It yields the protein CASSTTGGNQPQHF.